This record covers a single T cell receptor beta chain. This CDR3 spans 15 amino acids. From germline, CDR1 is DFQATT and CDR2 SNEGSKA (reference sequence). The data were obtained in a study of blood T cells in healthy people across ages. Primers used in a second PCR of roughly 6 to 11 cycles were a sample-barcoded 5' primer and a J-beta primer mix. One entry per CDR3 protein results from TCRdb running MiXCR on the 5' RACE reads. The repertoire has roughly 1,500,000 distinct CDR3 sequences, about 31% of them found once; the top ten carry roughly 12%. This chain joins TRBV20-1 and TRBJ2-1, with TRBD2 matching over 10 bases. The DNA end lines up better with TRBJ2-7; the J call may be wrong. Sequenced input: blood. The sequence was collected from a woman in her thirties in good health. The chain's CDR3 is CSARPPSGSHNEQYF. The CDR3 DNA sequence: TGCAGTGCTAGACCCCCTAGCGGGAGTCACAATGAGCAGTACTTC.